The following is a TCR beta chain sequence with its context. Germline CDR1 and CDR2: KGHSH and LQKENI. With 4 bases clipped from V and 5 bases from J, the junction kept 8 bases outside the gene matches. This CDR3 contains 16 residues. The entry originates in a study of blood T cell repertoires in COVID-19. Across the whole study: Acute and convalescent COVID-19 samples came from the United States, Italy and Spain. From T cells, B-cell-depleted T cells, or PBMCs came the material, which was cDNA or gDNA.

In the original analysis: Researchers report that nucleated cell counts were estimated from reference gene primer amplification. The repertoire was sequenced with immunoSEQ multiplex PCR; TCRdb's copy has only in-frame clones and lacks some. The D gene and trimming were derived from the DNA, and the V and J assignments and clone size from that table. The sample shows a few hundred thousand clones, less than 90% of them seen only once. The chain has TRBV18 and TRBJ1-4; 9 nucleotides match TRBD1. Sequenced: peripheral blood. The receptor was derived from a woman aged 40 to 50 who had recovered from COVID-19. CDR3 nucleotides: TGTGCCAGCTCACTTGATCCGGGACAGGGAAATGAAAAACTGTTTTTT. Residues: CASSLDPGQGNEKLFF.